The next 7 T cell receptor beta chains were all read from a single sample in a study of OX40 agonist ivuxolimab in advanced cancers. Only in-frame clones appear in the TCRdb table, and some are missing; sequencing was by immunoSEQ multiplex PCR. The table records more than 25,000 clones, 86% of them present only once. The starting material was CD4+ or CD8+ T cells sorted from blood, obtained in a trial of the OX40 agonist ivuxolimab. The receptors derive from an adult with an advanced solid tumor such as melanoma, head and neck, liver or kidney cancer.

V gene TRBV9 combines with J gene TRBJ2-7; the D gene is possibly TRBD2 (6 bases). This CDR3 contains 15 residues. V was pared by 3 bases and J by 0 bases, with 13 bases between. The germline gives CDR1 SGDLS, CDR2 YYNGEE. The CDR3 reads CASSAGTGSSYEQYF. The CDR3, as DNA: TGTGCCAGCAGCGCCGGAACCGGGAGCTCCTACGAGCAGTACTTC.

As for this clone: The junction does not match germline at one end; this may be a read error. The chain couples TRBV15 to TRBJ2-7, with 12 positions matching TRBD1. This CDR3 contains 16 residues. From germline, CDR1 is LNHNV and CDR2 YYDKDF (reference sequence). In nucleotides, the CDR3 is TGTGCCACCAGCAGAGGCCCGGGACAGGGGGCCTATGAGCAGTACTTC. This encodes CATSRGPGQGAYEQYF.

The V gene is TRBV11-2, the J gene TRBJ2-1; D possibly corresponds to TRBD2 (5 bases). The germline CDR1 and CDR2 sequences are SGHAT and FQNNGV. This CDR3 has 14 residues. The V end was cut by 0 bases, the J end by 6 bases, with 9 bases between. CDR3 region: CASSLELEANEQFF. For the CDR3, the DNA is TGTGCCAGCAGCTTAGAACTAGAAGCCAATGAGCAGTTCTTC.

This clone was seen just once. This rearrangement joins TRBV27 to TRBJ1-1; no firm D call. V lost 4 bases, J lost 1 base, and 10 bases lay in between. The CDR3 consists of 14 residues. Germline V lookup: CDR1 MNHEY, CDR2 SMNVEV (reference sequence). The CDR3 nucleotides read TGTGCCAGCAGTTGGGGTCGGTCGAACACTGAAGCTTTCTTT. Translating gives CASSWGRSNTEAFF.

The chain is built from TRBV29-1 and TRBJ2-5, with TRBD1 matching 8 bases. Unmatched junction bases numbered 10, after V lost 2 bases and J lost 5 bases. The CDR3 covers 15 residues. Germline loops: CDR1 SQVTM, CDR2 ANQGSEA. CDR3 in amino acids: CSVENRTGRSETQYF. In nucleotides, the CDR3 is TGCAGCGTTGAAAACCGGACAGGGAGAAGTGAGACCCAGTACTTC.

The gene calls are TRBV9 and TRBJ1-1; D might be TRBD1 (6 bases). Germline V CDR1 and CDR2: SGDLS, YYNGEE. CDR3 size: 17 residues. Trimming shortened V by 3 bases and J by 3 bases, and 21 bases separated the two germline ends. The CDR3 sequence: CASSAYTGFGSDTEAFF. Written as DNA, the CDR3 is TGTGCCAGCAGCGCATACACAGGGTTTGGCAGCGACACTGAAGCTTTCTTT.

This chain uses TRBV7-2 with TRBJ1-5; D is unclear. The V end lost 2 bases, the J end lost 6 bases, and 17 bases lay between the germline ends. This CDR3 contains 16 residues. Per germline, CDR1 SGHTA and CDR2 FQGNSA. The CDR3 loop reads CASSLPNAGTGQPQHF. DNA for the CDR3: TGTGCCAGCAGCTTACCGAATGCGGGTACCGGTCAGCCCCAGCATTTT.